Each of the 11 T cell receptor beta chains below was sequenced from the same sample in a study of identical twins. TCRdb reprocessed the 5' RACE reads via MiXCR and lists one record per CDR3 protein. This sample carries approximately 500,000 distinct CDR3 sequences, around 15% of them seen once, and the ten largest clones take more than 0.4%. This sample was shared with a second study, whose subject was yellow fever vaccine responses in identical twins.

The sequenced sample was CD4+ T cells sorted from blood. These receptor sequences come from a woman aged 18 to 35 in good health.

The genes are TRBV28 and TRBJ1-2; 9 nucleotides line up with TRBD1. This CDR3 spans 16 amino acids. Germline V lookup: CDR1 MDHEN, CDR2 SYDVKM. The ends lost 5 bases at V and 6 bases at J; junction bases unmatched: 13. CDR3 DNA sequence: TGTGCCAGCAGTGCCCACCCCACAGGGGGCTCGGATGGCTACACCTTC. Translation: CASSAHPTGGSDGYTF.

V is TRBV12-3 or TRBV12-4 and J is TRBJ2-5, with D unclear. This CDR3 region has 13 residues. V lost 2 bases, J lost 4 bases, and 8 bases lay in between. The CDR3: CASSLWRGETQYF. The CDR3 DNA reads TGTGCCAGCAGTTTATGGCGTGGAGAGACCCAGTACTTC.

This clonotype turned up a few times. The CDR3 loop reads CASSRGPRYSNQPQHF. The CDR3 DNA follows: TGTGCCAGCAGTCGCGGACCGAGATATAGCAATCAGCCCCAGCATTTT. The V call is TRBV28, the J call TRBJ1-5; D not certain. The ends were cut back, 5 bases at V and 0 bases at J, with 14 bases in the middle. Germline-derived CDR1 and CDR2 are MDHEN and SYDVKM. The CDR3 spans 16 residues.

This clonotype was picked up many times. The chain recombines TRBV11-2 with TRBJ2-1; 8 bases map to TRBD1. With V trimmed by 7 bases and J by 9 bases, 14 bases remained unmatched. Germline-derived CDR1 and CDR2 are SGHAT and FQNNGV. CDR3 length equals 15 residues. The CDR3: CASMAPGQGSFEQFF. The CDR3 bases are TGTGCCAGCATGGCCCCCGGACAGGGCAGCTTTGAGCAGTTCTTC.

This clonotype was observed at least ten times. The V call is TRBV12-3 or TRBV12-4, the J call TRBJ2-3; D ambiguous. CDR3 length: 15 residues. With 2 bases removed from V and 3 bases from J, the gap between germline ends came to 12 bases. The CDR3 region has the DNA TGTGCCAGCAGTTTAAGAACGGGCGCTACAGATACGCAGTATTTT. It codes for CASSLRTGATDTQYF.

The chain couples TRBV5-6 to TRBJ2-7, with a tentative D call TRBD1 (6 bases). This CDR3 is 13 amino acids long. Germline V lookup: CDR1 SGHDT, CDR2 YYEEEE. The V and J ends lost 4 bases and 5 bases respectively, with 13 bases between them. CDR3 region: CASSPTGINEQYF. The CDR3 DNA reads TGTGCCAGCAGCCCAACAGGGATCAACGAGCAGTACTTC.

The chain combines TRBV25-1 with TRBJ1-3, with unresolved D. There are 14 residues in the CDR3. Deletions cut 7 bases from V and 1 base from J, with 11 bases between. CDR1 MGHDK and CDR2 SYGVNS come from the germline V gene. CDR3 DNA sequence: TGTGCCAGCAAGAGAGGATCGTCTGGAAACACCATATATTTT. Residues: CASKRGSSGNTIYF.

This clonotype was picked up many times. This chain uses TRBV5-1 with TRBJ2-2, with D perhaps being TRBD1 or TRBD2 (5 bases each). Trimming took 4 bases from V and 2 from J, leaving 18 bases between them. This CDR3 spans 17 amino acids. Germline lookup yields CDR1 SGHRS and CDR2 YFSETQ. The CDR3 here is CASSTGTGSSNTGELFF. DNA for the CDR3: TGCGCCAGCAGCACAGGAACTGGGAGCTCTAACACCGGGGAGCTGTTTTTT.

CDR3 sequence: CASSPPGAFVGTEAFF. The CDR3 nucleotides are TGTGCCAGCTCACCACCGGGAGCCTTTGTCGGCACTGAAGCTTTCTTT. V gene TRBV18 combines with J gene TRBJ1-1, with D uncertain. The CDR3 is 16 amino acids. CDR1 and CDR2 from the germline V gene are KGHSH and LQKENI. Trimming pared 0 bases from V and 4 bases from J, leaving 15 bases between.

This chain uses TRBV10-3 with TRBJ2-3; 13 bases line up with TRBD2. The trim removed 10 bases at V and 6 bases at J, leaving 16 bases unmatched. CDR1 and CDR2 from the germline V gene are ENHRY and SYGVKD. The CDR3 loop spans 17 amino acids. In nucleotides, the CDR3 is TGTGCCACCGACCAGGGACTAGCGGGAAGGGAAGGGGATACGCAGTATTTT. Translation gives CATDQGLAGREGDTQYF.

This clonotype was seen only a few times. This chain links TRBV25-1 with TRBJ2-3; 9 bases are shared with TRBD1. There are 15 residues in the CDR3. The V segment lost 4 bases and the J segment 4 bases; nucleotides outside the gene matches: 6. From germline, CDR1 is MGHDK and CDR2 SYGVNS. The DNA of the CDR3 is TGTGCCAGCAGTGCCCGGGACAGGGCGGCAGATACGCAGTATTTT. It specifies CASSARDRAADTQYF.